A selection of T cell receptor beta chains follows, all from one sample in a study of cytomegalovirus exposure and HLA in healthy donors. Sequencing used immunoSEQ multiplex PCR; TCRdb keeps in-frame clones, though not all of them. The top ten clones hold approximately 2.4% of a sample with roughly 160,000 clones, 80% to 90% of them seen once. The sequenced material came from PBMCs. These receptors were collected from a male donor in good health and CMV-seronegative. Each CDR3 is given with its conserved first and last residue. A D gene is named only where the DNA matches it firmly. Only some rows state a clone size, as once, few, many or a class for expanded clones.

v_gene	abundance	d_gene	len	j_gene	CDR3nt	CDR3aa
TRBV19	.	TRBD1	19	TRBJ2-7	TGTGCCAGTAGTATACTTACAGGGGCACCGGGACCCATCTCCTACGAGCAGTACTTC	CASSILTGAPGPISYEQYF
TRBV29-1	.	.	14	TRBJ2-6	TGCAGCGTCGACAGGAACACTGGGGCCAACGTCCTGACTTTC	CSVDRNTGANVLTF
TRBV18	.	TRBD2	15	TRBJ2-1	TGTGCCAGCTCCCCACTAGCGGGGACCTACAATGAGCAGTTCTTC	CASSPLAGTYNEQFF
TRBV27	.	.	16	TRBJ1-1	TGTGCCAGCAGTCCCCTCGGACAGAAAGGGGTTACTGAAGCTTTCTTT	CASSPLGQKGVTEAFF
TRBV5-6	.	TRBD1	13	TRBJ1-2	TGTGCCAGCAGCAAAGGACAGGGTGACGGCTACCCCTTC	CASSKGQGDGYPF
TRBV9	.	TRBD2	14	TRBJ2-5	TGTGCCAGCAACCTCGGGGGGGCATGGGAGACCCAGTACTTC	CASNLGGAWETQYF
TRBV19	.	.	20	TRBJ2-7	TGTGCCAGTAGTATGACGGGCAGGGGCCCCTCTAGCTCCGTTTACTACGAGCAGTACTTC	CASSMTGRGPSSSVYYEQYF
TRBV6-5	.	TRBD1	14	TRBJ2-5	TGTGCCAGCAGCCGGGGACAGGGTGGCGAGACCCAGTACTTC	CASSRGQGGETQYF
TRBV4-2	.	TRBD1	16	TRBJ1-6	TGTGCCAGCAGCCAAGGACAGGGGGGAGATAATTCACCCCTCCACTTT	CASSQGQGGDNSPLHF
TRBV2	.	TRBD2	17	TRBJ2-5	TGTGCCAGCAGCCCCTTCGGACTAGCGGGAGGTCAAGAGACCCAGTACTTC	CASSPFGLAGGQETQYF
TRBV27	few	TRBD1	16	TRBJ2-3	TGTGCCAGCAGTCCAAAGGACAGGGGGCGGTCAGATACGCAGTATTTT	CASSPKDRGRSDTQYF
TRBV6-6	.	.	14	TRBJ2-5	TGTGCCAGCAGTTACCCGGACACTCAAGAGACCCAGTACTTC	CASSYPDTQETQYF
TRBV29-1	.	.	14	TRBJ2-1	TGCAGCGTTGATCGTCTAGCTGCCCACAATGAGCAGTTCTTC	CSVDRLAAHNEQFF
TRBV2	few	.	15	TRBJ2-2	TGTGCCAGCAGTGAAAGGGACACGAACACCGGGGAGCTGTTTTTT	CASSERDTNTGELFF
TRBV7-9	.	TRBD1	15	TRBJ1-2	TGTGCCAGCAGCCAAGAGGGACAGCTTTTGTATGGCTACACCTTC	CASSQEGQLLYGYTF
TRBV30	.	.	14	TRBJ1-3	TGTGCCTGGAGTGGGCTCCCGAGGGGAAACACCATATATTTT	CAWSGLPRGNTIYF
TRBV6-1	few	.	14	TRBJ1-5	TGTGCCAGCACCGTCGGGACTTTCCAACAGCCCCAGCATTTT	CASTVGTFQQPQHF
TRBV11-2	once	TRBD2	12	TRBJ2-5	TGTGCCAGCGCGGGAGGTCAAGAGACCCAGTACTTC	CASAGGQETQYF
TRBV29-1	once	.	14	TRBJ2-1	TGCAGCGTTGACCACCCGGTCCTCTACAATGAGCAGTTCTTC	CSVDHPVLYNEQFF
TRBV5-1	.	.	15	TRBJ2-1	TGCGCCAGCAGCTTGGACAGAGGGTGGGCGGGTGAGCAGTTCTTC	CASSLDRGWAGEQFF
TRBV7-7	few	TRBD2	17	TRBJ2-2	TGTGCTAGCAGCCATGGACTAGCGGGTGCGAACACCGGGGAGCTGTTTTTT	CASSHGLAGANTGELFF
TRBV27	.	.	16	TRBJ1-2	TGTGCCAGCAGTTTATTTTCCCAGGGATTATCTTCCGGCTACACCTTC	CASSLFSQGLSSGYTF
TRBV28	.	.	13	TRBJ1-2	TGTGCCAGCAGTTTAGGGGGGGTGGGAGGCTACACCTTC	CASSLGGVGGYTF
TRBV10-1	.	TRBD1	16	TRBJ1-3	TGCGCCAGCAGTGAGTCCACAGGGGGCTCTGGAAACACCATATATTTT	CASSESTGGSGNTIYF
TRBV5-4	.	TRBD1	15	TRBJ2-2	TGTGCCAGCAGCGCGGACAGGATTAACACCGGGGAGCTGTTTTTT	CASSADRINTGELFF
TRBV5-4	few	.	15	TRBJ1-1	TGTGCCAGCAGCTTGGAAGCACAGCTAAACACTGAAGCTTTCTTT	CASSLEAQLNTEAFF
TRBV30	.	.	12	TRBJ1-4	TGTGCCTGGACTACGGGAGGGCAAAAACTGTTTTTT	CAWTTGGQKLFF
TRBV7-2	.	.	15	TRBJ2-7	TGTGCCAGCAGCTTAGTGGGCGGGAATTCCTACGAGCAGTACTTC	CASSLVGGNSYEQYF
TRBV5-1	.	TRBD2	18	TRBJ2-7	TGCGCCAGCAGCCGCACCATTCTAATAGCGGGAGGGGGTGTCGAGCAGTACTTC	CASSRTILIAGGGVEQYF
TRBV5-1	.	.	15	TRBJ2-2	TGCGCCAGCAGCTGGTCCTCGGGGTCCACCGGGGAGCTGTTTTTT	CASSWSSGSTGELFF
TRBV5-4	.	TRBD2	16	TRBJ2-7	TGTGCCAGCAGCTTGGGGCCTAGCGGGAGAGGTTGCGAGCAGTACTTC	CASSLGPSGRGCEQYF
TRBV6-6	.	TRBD1	13	TRBJ2-3	TGTGCCAGCAGACACCAGGGACAGGATACGCAGTATTTT	CASRHQGQDTQYF
TRBV7-9	.	.	11	TRBJ2-7	TGTGCCAGCAGCCCAGGCCACGAGCAGTACTTC	CASSPGHEQYF
TRBV7-9	.	TRBD2	16	TRBJ2-3	TGTGCCAGCAGCTTAGAGTTACTAGCGGGAGCAGATACGCAGTATTTT	CASSLELLAGADTQYF
TRBV9	.	TRBD2	14	TRBJ2-1	TGTGCCAGCAGCGCGAGGACTAGCCACAATGAGCAGTTCTTC	CASSARTSHNEQFF
TRBV6-1	.	.	12	TRBJ1-3	TGTGCCGTCCAGGGTGCTGGAAACACCATATATTTT	CAVQGAGNTIYF
TRBV5-1	.	.	15	TRBJ2-1	TGCGCCAGCAGGCAACGACAGGACAGAGACAATGAGCAGTTCTTC	CASRQRQDRDNEQFF
TRBV4-1	.	TRBD2	19	TRBJ2-2	TGCGCCAGCAGCACAAGTACCGGGACTAGCGGGAGTAGTGCCGGGGAGCTGTTTTTT	CASSTSTGTSGSSAGELFF
TRBV27	.	.	11	TRBJ2-7	TGTGCCAGCAGTTATCAGGGCGAGCAGTACTTC	CASSYQGEQYF
TRBV19	.	.	16	TRBJ2-2	TGTGCCAGTAGTATAAGAGGAGCACTACCTACCGGGGAGCTGTTTTTT	CASSIRGALPTGELFF
TRBV7-8	few	TRBD1	19	TRBJ2-5	TGTGCCAGCAGCCGTCAAATAGTATTGCAGGGGGCGATCCAAGAGACCCAGTACTTC	CASSRQIVLQGAIQETQYF
TRBV21-1	.	.	17	TRBJ2-7	TGTGCCAGCAGCAAAGTTCCGGGACAGGCGTTAACCTACGAGCAGTACTTC	CASSKVPGQALTYEQYF
TRBV27	.	TRBD2	16	TRBJ2-2	TGTGCCAGCAGTTACAGCGGGAGGGCCCTCGCCGGGGAGCTGTTTTTT	CASSYSGRALAGELFF
TRBV28	.	.	13	TRBJ1-3	TGTGCCAGCAGTCCGCCAGGCAGAAACACCATATATTTT	CASSPPGRNTIYF
TRBV28	.	TRBD2	15	TRBJ2-5	TGTGCCAGCAGCGCCCCTGGACTAGCGAAAGAGACCCAGTACTTC	CASSAPGLAKETQYF
TRBV5-6	.	.	15	TRBJ1-3	TGTGCCAGCAGCTTGGGACAGGAATTTGGAAACACCATATATTTT	CASSLGQEFGNTIYF
TRBV7-2	.	.	15	TRBJ2-7	TGTGCCAGCAGCCTCACTTCCGGGAAACCCTACGAGCAGTACTTC	CASSLTSGKPYEQYF
TRBV6-6	.	TRBD1	16	TRBJ1-1	TGTGCCAGCAGTTACCCCATCGGACAGGGACACACTGAAGCTTTCTTT	CASSYPIGQGHTEAFF
TRBV6-6	.	TRBD1	15	TRBJ1-2	TGTGCCAGCAGGGGACAGGGTAGAACGAACTATGGCTACACCTTC	CASRGQGRTNYGYTF